The rows below give T cell receptor beta chains drawn from one sample of a study of T cells after yellow fever vaccination. In TCRdb, the 5' RACE reads were re-called with MiXCR into one record per CDR3 protein. The sample has approximately 600,000 distinct CDR3 sequences, approximately 13% seen once. This sample comprised PBMCs, obtained on the day of the yellow fever booster vaccination. Receptors were obtained from a young man who received the YFV17D yellow fever vaccine. Both conserved end residues are part of each CDR3. The D gene is left open where the match is weak. The size field is filled for only some rows; it gives once, few, many or a size class.

j_call: TRBJ1-3
v_call: TRBV7-2
clone_size: few
d_call: .
cdr3_nt: TGTGCCAGCAGCTTAGTGGGCATTCCTGGAAACACCATATATTTT
cdr3_aa: CASSLVGIPGNTIYF

j_call: TRBJ2-1
v_call: TRBV4-2
clone_size: .
d_call: .
cdr3_nt: TGTGCCAGCAGCCAAGGCGGGTCGATCTCCTACAATGAGCAGTTCTTC
cdr3_aa: CASSQGGSISYNEQFF

j_call: TRBJ1-1
v_call: TRBV14
clone_size: few
d_call: .
cdr3_nt: TGTGCCAGCAGCCCCTATCCGGACACTGAAGCTTTCTTT
cdr3_aa: CASSPYPDTEAFF

j_call: TRBJ2-1
v_call: TRBV20-1
clone_size: few
d_call: TRBD1
cdr3_nt: TGCAGTGCCGACAGGGCCAAGGATGAGCAGTTCTTC
cdr3_aa: CSADRAKDEQFF

j_call: TRBJ2-2
v_call: TRBV4-2
clone_size: .
d_call: .
cdr3_nt: TGTGCCAGCAGCCAGGGAAAGAACACCGGGGAGCTGTTTTTT
cdr3_aa: CASSQGKNTGELFF

j_call: TRBJ2-5
v_call: TRBV29-1
clone_size: few
d_call: TRBD2
cdr3_nt: TGCAGCGTTGCTGGACTAGGAAAAAAGACCCAGTACTTC
cdr3_aa: CSVAGLGKKTQYF

j_call: TRBJ2-1
v_call: TRBV14
clone_size: few
d_call: .
cdr3_nt: TGTGCCAGCAGCCAAGAGTTAGCGCGGCATGAGCAGTTCTTC
cdr3_aa: CASSQELARHEQFF

j_call: TRBJ2-3
v_call: TRBV6-4
clone_size: few
d_call: .
cdr3_nt: TGTGCCAGCAGTGCTTCTCCCGTCCAGGGACTTCAGTATTTT
cdr3_aa: CASSASPVQGLQYF

j_call: TRBJ2-7
v_call: TRBV27
clone_size: .
d_call: TRBD1
cdr3_nt: TGTGCCAGCAGTGAACAGGGGGGCTCCTACGAGCAGTACTTC
cdr3_aa: CASSEQGGSYEQYF

j_call: TRBJ1-2
v_call: TRBV7-9
clone_size: .
d_call: .
cdr3_nt: TGTGCCATCAGCCTCGGGCTCCAATATGGCTACACCTTC
cdr3_aa: CAISLGLQYGYTF

j_call: TRBJ2-7
v_call: TRBV9
clone_size: few
d_call: TRBD1
cdr3_nt: TGTGCCAGCAGCGTAGAAGGGACAGGGGGTAGCGAGCAGTACTTC
cdr3_aa: CASSVEGTGGSEQYF

j_call: TRBJ2-2
v_call: TRBV6-1
clone_size: .
d_call: .
cdr3_nt: TGTGCCAGCGGGGACACGCGGGACGGCGGGGAGCTGTTTTTT
cdr3_aa: CASGDTRDGGELFF

j_call: TRBJ1-4
v_call: TRBV6-1
clone_size: .
d_call: .
cdr3_nt: TGTGCCAGCAGTAGCCTTAGAGATGGGGAAAAACTGTTTTTT
cdr3_aa: CASSSLRDGEKLFF

j_call: TRBJ2-1
v_call: TRBV24-1
clone_size: .
d_call: .
cdr3_nt: TGTGCCACCAGTGATTTTCGGGGATACGACTACAATGAGCAGTTCTTC
cdr3_aa: CATSDFRGYDYNEQFF

j_call: TRBJ2-5
v_call: TRBV5-4
clone_size: .
d_call: TRBD2
cdr3_nt: TGTGCCAGCAGCCCAGGACTAGCGGGAGGTCGGCAAGAGACCCAGTACTTC
cdr3_aa: CASSPGLAGGRQETQYF

j_call: TRBJ2-7
v_call: TRBV28
clone_size: .
d_call: .
cdr3_nt: TGTGCCAGCAGCAAAATGGGGTACTACGAGCAGTACTTC
cdr3_aa: CASSKMGYYEQYF

j_call: TRBJ2-1
v_call: TRBV6-2/TRBV6-3
clone_size: many
d_call: .
cdr3_nt: TGTGCCAGCAGTTACGTACAGGGAGGGAGGGATGAGCAGTTCTTC
cdr3_aa: CASSYVQGGRDEQFF

j_call: TRBJ2-5
v_call: TRBV5-1
clone_size: few
d_call: .
cdr3_nt: TGCGCCAGCAGCTTGTATTCCCAGGCCGCTAGCGTGAGGCGGGAGACCCAGTACTTC
cdr3_aa: CASSLYSQAASVRRETQYF

j_call: TRBJ2-7
v_call: TRBV3-1
clone_size: few
d_call: TRBD1
cdr3_nt: TGTGCCAGCAGCTCCCAGACAGGGGGCTGGTACGAGCAGTACTTC
cdr3_aa: CASSSQTGGWYEQYF

j_call: TRBJ2-7
v_call: TRBV7-2
clone_size: .
d_call: TRBD2
cdr3_nt: TGTGCCAGCAGCGAGCGGGAGGGCCTAGTCGAGCAGTACTTC
cdr3_aa: CASSEREGLVEQYF

j_call: TRBJ2-7
v_call: TRBV6-1
clone_size: few
d_call: .
cdr3_nt: TGTGCCAGCAGTGAAGCGCAGGGCGAGCAGTACTTC
cdr3_aa: CASSEAQGEQYF

j_call: TRBJ2-1
v_call: TRBV10-3
clone_size: .
d_call: TRBD2
cdr3_nt: TGTGCCATCAGTGAGAATGTAGCGGGAGGGCCGTTCTTC
cdr3_aa: CAISENVAGGPFF

j_call: TRBJ2-2
v_call: TRBV12-3/TRBV12-4
clone_size: many
d_call: TRBD2
cdr3_nt: TGTGCCAGCAGTTTGACTAGCGGGAACGTCGGGGAGCTGTTTTTT
cdr3_aa: CASSLTSGNVGELFF

j_call: TRBJ1-2
v_call: TRBV3-1
clone_size: .
d_call: TRBD1
cdr3_nt: TGTGCCAGCAGCCAAGAAACAGGGGACTATGGCTACACCTTC
cdr3_aa: CASSQETGDYGYTF

j_call: TRBJ2-5
v_call: TRBV29-1
clone_size: .
d_call: TRBD2
cdr3_nt: TGCAGCGTCGAACCTTGGACTAGCAGTCAAGAGACCCAGTACTTC
cdr3_aa: CSVEPWTSSQETQYF

j_call: TRBJ1-2
v_call: TRBV19
clone_size: few
d_call: .
cdr3_nt: TGTGCCAGTACTGACCTTTGGGGGCGCGGTGGCTACACCTTC
cdr3_aa: CASTDLWGRGGYTF

j_call: TRBJ2-7
v_call: TRBV12-3/TRBV12-4
clone_size: few
d_call: .
cdr3_nt: TGTGCCAGCAGCTTAACAGGGTTGTACGAGCAGTACTTC
cdr3_aa: CASSLTGLYEQYF

j_call: TRBJ2-1
v_call: TRBV4-2
clone_size: .
d_call: TRBD2
cdr3_nt: TGTGCCAGCAGCCAAGACACTAGCGGGTCGGGGGTTCAGTTCTTC
cdr3_aa: CASSQDTSGSGVQFF

j_call: TRBJ2-3
v_call: TRBV5-6
clone_size: .
d_call: .
cdr3_nt: TGTGCCAGCAGCGGTTGGAGCACAGATACGCAGTATTTT
cdr3_aa: CASSGWSTDTQYF

j_call: TRBJ2-3
v_call: TRBV20-1
clone_size: few
d_call: TRBD2
cdr3_nt: TGCAGTGCTAGGATGTCTAGCGGGGGCACAGATACGCAGTATTTT
cdr3_aa: CSARMSSGGTDTQYF

j_call: TRBJ2-3
v_call: TRBV20-1
clone_size: .
d_call: .
cdr3_nt: TGCAGTGCTAGAAATAGCAGGGAACCCACAGATACGCAGTATTTT
cdr3_aa: CSARNSREPTDTQYF

j_call: TRBJ2-3
v_call: TRBV7-2
clone_size: many
d_call: TRBD1
cdr3_nt: TGTGCCAGCAGCCCCCGGTGGACAGGGGGGCCAGATACGCAGTATTTT
cdr3_aa: CASSPRWTGGPDTQYF

j_call: TRBJ2-2
v_call: TRBV6-5
clone_size: .
d_call: .
cdr3_nt: TGTGCCAGCAGTTATAGTCTGCGACAGGGGACTATAGGCGGGGAGCTGTTTTTT
cdr3_aa: CASSYSLRQGTIGGELFF

j_call: TRBJ1-6
v_call: TRBV18
clone_size: few
d_call: TRBD1
cdr3_nt: TGTGCCAGCTCACCGGACAGGGGAGTATCACCCCTCCACTTT
cdr3_aa: CASSPDRGVSPLHF

j_call: TRBJ2-1
v_call: TRBV20-1
clone_size: .
d_call: TRBD1
cdr3_nt: TGCAGTGCGGACAGGGGCGCCTACAATGAGCAGTTCTTC
cdr3_aa: CSADRGAYNEQFF

j_call: TRBJ2-1
v_call: TRBV27
clone_size: .
d_call: TRBD2
cdr3_nt: TGTGCCAGTCTAAGCGGGGGATCCTACAATGAGCAGTTCTTC
cdr3_aa: CASLSGGSYNEQFF

j_call: TRBJ2-1
v_call: TRBV11-2
clone_size: .
d_call: .
cdr3_nt: TGTGCCAGCAGCTTCCATTCGGGCGGATCATTAAGCTCCTACAATGAGCAGTTCTTC
cdr3_aa: CASSFHSGGSLSSYNEQFF

j_call: TRBJ2-1
v_call: TRBV27
clone_size: few
d_call: .
cdr3_nt: TGTGCCAGCAGAACGATGAGCTCCTACAATGAGCAGTTCTTC
cdr3_aa: CASRTMSSYNEQFF

j_call: TRBJ2-2
v_call: TRBV5-8
clone_size: .
d_call: TRBD1
cdr3_nt: TGTGCCAGCAGCTTGGCCTCCGGGACAGGGGGCTCCCGGGAGCTGTTTTTT
cdr3_aa: CASSLASGTGGSRELFF

j_call: TRBJ1-3
v_call: TRBV7-9
clone_size: few
d_call: .
cdr3_nt: TGTGCCAGCAGCACAGGGCTCTTCTCTGGAAACACCATATATTTT
cdr3_aa: CASSTGLFSGNTIYF

j_call: TRBJ2-7
v_call: TRBV7-9
clone_size: .
d_call: TRBD2
cdr3_nt: TGTGCCAGCAGCCCGGGACTAGCCTACTACGAGCAGTACTTC
cdr3_aa: CASSPGLAYYEQYF

j_call: TRBJ2-7
v_call: TRBV5-1
clone_size: .
d_call: TRBD2
cdr3_nt: TGCGCCAGCAGTAACGGGCTAGCGGGAGATCCGTACGAGCAGTACTTC
cdr3_aa: CASSNGLAGDPYEQYF

j_call: TRBJ2-3
v_call: TRBV11-2
clone_size: few
d_call: .
cdr3_nt: TGTGCCAGCACCTCCAGACCCGGATATACGCAGTATTTT
cdr3_aa: CASTSRPGYTQYF

j_call: TRBJ2-7
v_call: TRBV21-1
clone_size: few
d_call: .
cdr3_nt: TGTGCCAGCAGCAAAGCCTCTCCGACGCTCTACGAGCAGTACTTC
cdr3_aa: CASSKASPTLYEQYF

j_call: TRBJ2-3
v_call: TRBV29-1
clone_size: few
d_call: .
cdr3_nt: TGCAGCGCTCGAAGGGGCGGGGTCAGCACAGATACGCAGTATTTT
cdr3_aa: CSARRGGVSTDTQYF

j_call: TRBJ2-4
v_call: TRBV20-1
clone_size: once
d_call: .
cdr3_nt: TGCAGTGTTAGCGGTGAAAACATTCAGTACTTC
cdr3_aa: CSVSGENIQYF

j_call: TRBJ2-1
v_call: TRBV5-1
clone_size: few
d_call: TRBD2
cdr3_nt: TGCGCCAGCAGCTTAGTGACTAGCGGGAGGTGGAATGAGCAGTTCTTC
cdr3_aa: CASSLVTSGRWNEQFF

j_call: TRBJ2-1
v_call: TRBV4-2
clone_size: few
d_call: .
cdr3_nt: TGTGCCACGGGGCACTATGAGCAGTTCTTC
cdr3_aa: CATGHYEQFF

j_call: TRBJ2-1
v_call: TRBV18
clone_size: .
d_call: .
cdr3_nt: TGTGCCAGCTCACCAAAGGGCGGGCACTCCTACAATGAGCAGTTCTTC
cdr3_aa: CASSPKGGHSYNEQFF

j_call: TRBJ2-7
v_call: TRBV5-1
clone_size: many
d_call: TRBD1
cdr3_nt: TGCGCCAGCAGCCCAGGGGACAGGGTTTTCCACGAGCAGTACTTC
cdr3_aa: CASSPGDRVFHEQYF

j_call: TRBJ1-6
v_call: TRBV20-1
clone_size: many
d_call: .
cdr3_nt: TGCAGTGCTCAACCAAATGGACCGGGCTATAATTCACCCCTCCACTTT
cdr3_aa: CSAQPNGPGYNSPLHF

j_call: TRBJ2-3
v_call: TRBV28
clone_size: .
d_call: .
cdr3_nt: TGTGCCAGCAGCTTCGTGAGGCGTATGGGAGATACGCAGTATTTT
cdr3_aa: CASSFVRRMGDTQYF

j_call: TRBJ2-5
v_call: TRBV12-3/TRBV12-4
clone_size: few
d_call: TRBD2
cdr3_nt: TGTGCCAGCAGTTTCTCCCTAGCGGAGGCCAAGTACGGCCAGTACTTC
cdr3_aa: CASSFSLAEAKYGQYF